This T cell receptor beta chain was recorded in a study of blood T cell repertoires in COVID-19. About the study: Material from acute and convalescent COVID-19 was sourced from the United States, Italy and Spain. Nucleic acid was either cDNA or gDNA, and it came from T cells, B-cell-depleted T cells, or PBMCs.

The germline V and J ends were trimmed by 8 bases and 4 bases, with 15 bases remaining between them. Germline assignment: CDR1 MDHEN and CDR2 SYDVKM. This CDR3 region has 14 residues. The method was immunoSEQ multiplex PCR; TCRdb's version includes in-frame clones alone and lacks a portion of them. This table has about 140,000 clones, more than 75% appearing once. The gene calls are TRBV28 and TRBJ1-3; a possible D gene is TRBD1 (6 bases). What was sequenced was peripheral blood. This clonotype was sampled from a woman aged 40 to 55 with acute or convalescent COVID-19. For the CDR3, the DNA is TGTGCCAGCTCCAGGGGATTTACGGGAAACACCATATATTTT. Protein sequence: CASSRGFTGNTIYF.